This T cell receptor (beta chain) comes out of a study of T cell responses to AZD1222 COVID-19 vaccine. Data came from immunoSEQ multiplex PCR; TCRdb stores just in-frame clones and leaves some out. The data hold 150,000 or so clones, with about 81% observed a single time. CDR3 size: 16 residues. J gave up 8 bases and V 2 bases, and 6 bases lay outside the gene matches. The germline gives CDR1 MNHNS, CDR2 SASEGT. This clonotype was sampled from an adult in good health. This chain joins TRBV6-1 and TRBJ1-6; TRBD1 aligns across 10 bases. Specimen: peripheral blood, collected on day 0 of MenACWY control vaccination. Written as DNA, the CDR3 is TGTGCCAGCAGTGAACCGGGACAGGGGAGGTATTCACCCCTCCACTTT. It codes for CASSEPGQGRYSPLHF.